The present entry profiles one TCR beta chain with its context. The target antigen is unknown. CD4+ and CD8+ T cells were sorted from PBMCs. The authors extracted RNA and reverse transcribed it into cDNA as the sequencing template. Here immunoSEQ multiplex PCR was the method, and the copy in TCRdb shows in-frame clones only, minus some. Of around 150,000 clones in the sample, less than 65% are singletons; the top ten hold about 38%. The sample originates from a study of CD8+ T cells in alopecia areata. Findings and caveats of the study: Shared TCR sequences were less clear between patients than in mice, possibly partly from HLA diversity. Sequencing of scalp tissue also captures the resident alphabeta T cells of normal skin. Lesional tissue from the scalp (especially in alopecia totalis/universalis) showed higher clonality than normal scalp.

After removal of 7 bases from V and 4 bases from J, the junction contained 10 bases not matched to a gene. This CDR3 has 15 residues. The germline V gene has CDR1 MGHDK and CDR2 SYGVNS. This receptor was identified in a human donor in good health. The chain employs TRBV25-1 and TRBJ2-3; 8 bases are a match to TRBD1. Sequenced: CD8+ T cells sorted from blood. The CDR3 spells CASIPRTGRADTQYF. CDR3 in DNA: TGTGCCAGCATACCACGGACAGGGCGGGCAGATACGCAGTATTTT.